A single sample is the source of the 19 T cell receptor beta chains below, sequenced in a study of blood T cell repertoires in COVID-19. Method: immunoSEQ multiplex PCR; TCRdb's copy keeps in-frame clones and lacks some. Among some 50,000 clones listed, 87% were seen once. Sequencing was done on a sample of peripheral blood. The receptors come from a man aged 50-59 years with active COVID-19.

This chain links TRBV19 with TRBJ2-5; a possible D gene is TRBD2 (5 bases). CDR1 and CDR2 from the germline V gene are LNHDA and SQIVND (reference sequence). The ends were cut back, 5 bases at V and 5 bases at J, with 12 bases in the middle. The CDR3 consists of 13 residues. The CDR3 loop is CASSRGQMETQYF. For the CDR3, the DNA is TGTGCCAGTAGTCGGGGTCAGATGGAGACCCAGTACTTC.

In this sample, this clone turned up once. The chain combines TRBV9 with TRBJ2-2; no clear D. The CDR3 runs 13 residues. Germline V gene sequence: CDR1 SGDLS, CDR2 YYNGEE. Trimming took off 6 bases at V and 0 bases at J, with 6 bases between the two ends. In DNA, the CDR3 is TGTGCCAGCACCCAGGCGAACACCGGGGAGCTGTTTTTT. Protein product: CASTQANTGELFF.

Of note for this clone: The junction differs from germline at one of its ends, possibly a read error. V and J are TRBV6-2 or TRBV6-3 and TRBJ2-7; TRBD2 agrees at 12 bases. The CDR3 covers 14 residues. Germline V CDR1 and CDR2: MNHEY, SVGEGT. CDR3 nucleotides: TGTGCCAGCAGTTACGAACTAGCGGGGGGCCTGTCCGCCTTC. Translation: CASSYELAGGLSAF.

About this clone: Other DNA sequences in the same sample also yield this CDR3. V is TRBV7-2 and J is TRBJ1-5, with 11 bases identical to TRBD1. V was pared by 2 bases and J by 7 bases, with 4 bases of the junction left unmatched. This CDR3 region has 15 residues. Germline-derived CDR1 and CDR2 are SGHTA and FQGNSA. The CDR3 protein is CASSLRTGGDQPQHF. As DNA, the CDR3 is TGTGCCAGCAGCTTAAGGACAGGGGGCGACCAGCCCCAGCATTTT. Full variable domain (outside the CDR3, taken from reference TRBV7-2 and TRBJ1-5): GAGVSQSPSNKVTEKGKDVELRCDPISGHTALYWYRQSLGQGLEFLIYFQGNSAPDKSGLPSDRFSAERTGGSVSTLTIQRTQQEDSAVYLCASSLRTGGDQPQHFGDGTRLSIL.

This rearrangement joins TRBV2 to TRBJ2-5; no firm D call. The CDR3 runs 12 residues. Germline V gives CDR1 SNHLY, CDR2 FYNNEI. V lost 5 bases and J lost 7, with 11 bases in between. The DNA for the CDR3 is TGTGCCAGCAGTTTGGAAGGCGGGACCCAGTACTTC. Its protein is CASSLEGGTQYF.

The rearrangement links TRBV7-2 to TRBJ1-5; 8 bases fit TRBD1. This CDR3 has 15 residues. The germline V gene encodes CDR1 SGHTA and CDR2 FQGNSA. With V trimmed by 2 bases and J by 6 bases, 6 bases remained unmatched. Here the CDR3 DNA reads TGTGCCAGCAGCTTATCGCCAGGGGGCGGTCAGCCCCAGCATTTT. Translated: CASSLSPGGGQPQHF.

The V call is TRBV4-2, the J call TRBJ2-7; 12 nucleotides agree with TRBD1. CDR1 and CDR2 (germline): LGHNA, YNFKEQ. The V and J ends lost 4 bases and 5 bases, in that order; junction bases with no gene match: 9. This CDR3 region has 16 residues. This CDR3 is CASSRRGQGASHEQYF. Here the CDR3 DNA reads TGTGCCAGCAGCCGGAGGGGACAGGGGGCTTCCCACGAGCAGTACTTC.

The CDR3, as DNA: TGTGCCTGGAGCCGCGCGGGGGGCACAGATACGCAGTATTTT. It specifies CAWSRAGGTDTQYF. The chain carries TRBV30 and TRBJ2-3; 7 positions match TRBD2. After removal of 3 bases from V and 1 base from J, the junction contained 4 bases not matched to a gene. The germline CDR1 and CDR2 sequences are GTSNPN and SVGIG (reference sequence). This CDR3 comprises 14 residues.

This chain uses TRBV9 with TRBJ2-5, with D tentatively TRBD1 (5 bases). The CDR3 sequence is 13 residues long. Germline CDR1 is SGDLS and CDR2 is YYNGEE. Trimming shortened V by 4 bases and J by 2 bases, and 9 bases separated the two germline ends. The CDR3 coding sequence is TGTGCCAGCAGCCCAGGGATTCAAGAGACCCAGTACTTC. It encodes CASSPGIQETQYF.

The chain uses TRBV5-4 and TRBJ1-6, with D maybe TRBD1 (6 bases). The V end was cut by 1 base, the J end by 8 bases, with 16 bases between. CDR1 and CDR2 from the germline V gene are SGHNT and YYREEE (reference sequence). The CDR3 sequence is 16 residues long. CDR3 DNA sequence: TGTGCCAGCAGCTTGACGGCAGGGGCTCGGGATTCACCCCTCCACTTT. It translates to CASSLTAGARDSPLHF.

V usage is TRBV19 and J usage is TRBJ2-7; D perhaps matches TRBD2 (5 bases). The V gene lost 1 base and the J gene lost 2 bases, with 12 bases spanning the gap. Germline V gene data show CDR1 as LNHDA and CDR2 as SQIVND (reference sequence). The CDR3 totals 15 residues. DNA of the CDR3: TGTGCCAGTAGTATAGGAGGGCCTCTTACCTACGAGCAGTACTTC. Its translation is CASSIGGPLTYEQYF.

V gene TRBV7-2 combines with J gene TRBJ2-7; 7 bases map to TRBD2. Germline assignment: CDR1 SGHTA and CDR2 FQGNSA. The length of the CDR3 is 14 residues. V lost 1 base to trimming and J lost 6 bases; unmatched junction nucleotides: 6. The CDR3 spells CASSLVGGRSEQYF. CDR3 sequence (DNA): TGTGCCAGCAGCTTAGTAGGCGGGAGAAGCGAGCAGTACTTC.

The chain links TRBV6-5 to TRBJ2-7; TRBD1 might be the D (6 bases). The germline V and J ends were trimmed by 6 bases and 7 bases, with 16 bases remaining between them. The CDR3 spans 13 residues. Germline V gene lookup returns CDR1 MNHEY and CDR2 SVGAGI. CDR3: CASRTGQGLEQYF. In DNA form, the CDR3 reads TGTGCCAGCAGAACGGGACAAGGACTGGAGCAGTACTTC.

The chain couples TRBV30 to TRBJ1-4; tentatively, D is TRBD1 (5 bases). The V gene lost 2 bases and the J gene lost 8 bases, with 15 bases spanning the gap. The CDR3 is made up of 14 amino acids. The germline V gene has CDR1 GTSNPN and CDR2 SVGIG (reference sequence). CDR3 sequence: CAWSYGTWGEKLFF. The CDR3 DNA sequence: TGTGCCTGGAGTTACGGGACTTGGGGGGAAAAACTGTTTTTT.

CDR3 bases: TGTGCCAGCAGAGCTGATTCCCGCTCTGGGGCCAACGTCCTGACTTTC. Amino acids: CASRADSRSGANVLTF. This rearrangement joins TRBV25-1 to TRBJ2-6; D remains unclear. V dropped 6 bases and J dropped 0 bases, with 12 bases sitting between them. This CDR3 is built from 16 residues. The germline V gene encodes CDR1 MGHDK and CDR2 SYGVNS. The full variable domain, completed using reference TRBV25-1 and TRBJ2-6, is EADIYQTPRYLVIGTGKKITLECSQTMGHDKMYWYQQDPGMELHLIHYSYGVNSTEKGDLSSESTVSRIRTEHFPLTLESARPSHTSQYLCASRADSRSGANVLTFGAGSRLTVL.

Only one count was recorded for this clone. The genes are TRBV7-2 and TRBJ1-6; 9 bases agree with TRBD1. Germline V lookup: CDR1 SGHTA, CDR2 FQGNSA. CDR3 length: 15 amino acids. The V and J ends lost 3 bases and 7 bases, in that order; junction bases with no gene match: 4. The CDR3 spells CASSLGTGTNSPLHF. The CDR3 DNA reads TGTGCCAGCAGCTTGGGGACAGGGACAAATTCACCCCTCCACTTT.

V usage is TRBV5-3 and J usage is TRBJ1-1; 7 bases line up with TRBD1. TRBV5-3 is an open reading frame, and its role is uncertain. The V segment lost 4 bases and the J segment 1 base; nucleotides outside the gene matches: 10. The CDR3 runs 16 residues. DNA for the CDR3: TGTGCCAGAAGCGTAATAACAGGGGCCTCGAACACTGAAGCTTTCTTT. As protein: CARSVITGASNTEAFF.

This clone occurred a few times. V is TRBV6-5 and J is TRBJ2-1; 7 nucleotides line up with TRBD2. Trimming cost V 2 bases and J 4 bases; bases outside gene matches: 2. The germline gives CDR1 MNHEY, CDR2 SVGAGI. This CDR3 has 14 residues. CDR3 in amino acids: CASSYGGGYNEQFF. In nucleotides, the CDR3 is TGTGCCAGCAGTTACGGGGGGGGTTACAATGAGCAGTTCTTC.

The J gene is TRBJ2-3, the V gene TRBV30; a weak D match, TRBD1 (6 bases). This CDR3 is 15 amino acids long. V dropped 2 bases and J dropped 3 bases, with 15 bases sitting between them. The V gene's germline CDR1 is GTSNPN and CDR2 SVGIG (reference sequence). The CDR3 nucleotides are TGTGCCTGGAGTTCCAGGGGAACGAGGACAGATACGCAGTATTTT. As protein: CAWSSRGTRTDTQYF.